This T cell receptor beta chain was retrieved from a study of Ad26.COV2.S vaccination and SARS-CoV-2 variants. CDR3 length equals 14 residues. Germline CDR1 LGHDT, CDR2 YNNKEL (reference sequence). Germline trimming cut 4 bases from V and 7 bases from J; bases unmatched to any gene: 4. The repertoire was sequenced with immunoSEQ multiplex PCR; TCRdb's copy has only in-frame clones and lacks some. The repertoire consists of a few hundred thousand clones, with 88% occurring once and the leading ten covering approximately 4%. Study-level results: From the TCR breadth and depth analyses, total T cell responses may have been underestimated.

The treatment here: roughly 18 received Ad26.COV2.S at low or high dose, single or two shots; 5 received placebo; per-sample allocation not given. Samples analyzed were those drawn on day 63 after the first vaccine or placebo injection. This person who donated was an adult of 18-55 years in Boston. This clone was seen just once. Its target is unknown. V is TRBV3-1 (or the pseudogene TRBV3-2) and J is TRBJ1-4; 9 bases match TRBD1. The clonotype was recovered from a person aged 18-60 years who received the Ad26.COV2.S COVID-19 vaccine or a placebo. Source: peripheral blood, taken in a trial of Ad26.COV2.S vaccine versus placebo. The CDR3 protein is CASSPRTGVEKLFF. DNA of the CDR3: TGTGCCAGCAGCCCCCGGACAGGGGTTGAAAAACTGTTTTTT.